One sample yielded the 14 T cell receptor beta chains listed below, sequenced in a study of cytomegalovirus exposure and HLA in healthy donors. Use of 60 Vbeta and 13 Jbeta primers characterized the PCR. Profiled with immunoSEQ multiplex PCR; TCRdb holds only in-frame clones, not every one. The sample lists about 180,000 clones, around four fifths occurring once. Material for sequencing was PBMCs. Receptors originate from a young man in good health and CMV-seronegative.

The CDR3 DNA sequence: TGTGCCAGCAGTTCAAGAGGGTCCACCCTCTACGAGCAGTACTTC. Its protein product is CASSSRGSTLYEQYF. V and J are TRBV28 and TRBJ2-7, with TRBD2 as a possible D gene (5 bases). Per germline, CDR1 MDHEN and CDR2 SYDVKM. V lost 4 bases to trimming and J lost 3 bases, with 16 bases between them. The CDR3 has 15 amino acids.

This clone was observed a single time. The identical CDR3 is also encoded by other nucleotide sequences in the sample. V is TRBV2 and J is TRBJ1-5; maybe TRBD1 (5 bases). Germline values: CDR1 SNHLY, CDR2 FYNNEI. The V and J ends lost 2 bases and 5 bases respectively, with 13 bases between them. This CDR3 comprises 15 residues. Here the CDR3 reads CASSERGYLHQPQHF. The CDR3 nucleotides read TGTGCCAGCAGTGAAAGGGGATACCTACATCAGCCCCAGCATTTT.

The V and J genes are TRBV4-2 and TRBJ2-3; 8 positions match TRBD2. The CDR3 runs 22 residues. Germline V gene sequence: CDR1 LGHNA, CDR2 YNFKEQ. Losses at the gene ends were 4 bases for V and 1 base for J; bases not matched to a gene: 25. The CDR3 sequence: CASSLNPTGTSDSYGGTDTQYF. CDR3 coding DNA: TGTGCCAGCAGCCTGAATCCGACCGGGACTAGTGATTCCTACGGTGGCACAGATACGCAGTATTTT.

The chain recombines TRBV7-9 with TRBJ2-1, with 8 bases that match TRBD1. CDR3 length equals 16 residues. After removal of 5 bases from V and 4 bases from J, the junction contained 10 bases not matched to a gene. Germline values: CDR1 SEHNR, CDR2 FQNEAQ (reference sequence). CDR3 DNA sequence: TGTGCCAGCAGCCCCCGTCGGGACAGGATATACAATGAGCAGTTCTTC. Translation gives CASSPRRDRIYNEQFF. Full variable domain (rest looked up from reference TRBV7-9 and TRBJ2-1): DTGVSQNPRHKITKRGQNVTFRCDPISEHNRLYWYRQTLGQGPEFLTYFQNEAQLEKSRLLSDRFSAERPKGSFSTLEIQRTEQGDSAMYLCASSPRRDRIYNEQFFGPGTRLTVL.

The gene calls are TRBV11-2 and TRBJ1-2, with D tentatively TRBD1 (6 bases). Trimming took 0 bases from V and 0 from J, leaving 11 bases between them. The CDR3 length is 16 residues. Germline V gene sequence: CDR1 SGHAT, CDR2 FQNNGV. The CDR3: CASSLDRDRPNYGYTF. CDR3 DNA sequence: TGTGCCAGCAGCTTAGATCGTGACAGGCCTAACTATGGCTACACCTTC.

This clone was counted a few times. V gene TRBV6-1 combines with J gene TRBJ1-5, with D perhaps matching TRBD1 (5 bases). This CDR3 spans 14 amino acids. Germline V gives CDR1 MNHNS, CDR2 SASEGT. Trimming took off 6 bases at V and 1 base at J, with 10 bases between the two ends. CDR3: CASSGHSSNQPQHF. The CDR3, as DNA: TGTGCCAGCAGCGGACATTCGAGCAATCAGCCCCAGCATTTT.

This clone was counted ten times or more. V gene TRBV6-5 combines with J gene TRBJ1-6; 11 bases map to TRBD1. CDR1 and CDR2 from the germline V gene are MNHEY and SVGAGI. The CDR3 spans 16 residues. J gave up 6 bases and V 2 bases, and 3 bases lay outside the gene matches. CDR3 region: CASSYKGTGGNSPLHF. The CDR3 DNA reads TGTGCCAGCAGTTACAAAGGGACAGGGGGTAATTCACCCCTCCACTTT.

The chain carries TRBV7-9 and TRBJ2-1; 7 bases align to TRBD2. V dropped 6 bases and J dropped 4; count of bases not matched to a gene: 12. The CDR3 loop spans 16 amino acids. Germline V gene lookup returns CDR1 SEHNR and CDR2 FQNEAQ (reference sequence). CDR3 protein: CASSLTHGTKYNEQFF. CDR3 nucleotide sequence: TGTGCCAGCAGTTTAACACACGGGACTAAATACAATGAGCAGTTCTTC. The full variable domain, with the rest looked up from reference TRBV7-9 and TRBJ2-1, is DTGVSQNPRHKITKRGQNVTFRCDPISEHNRLYWYRQTLGQGPEFLTYFQNEAQLEKSRLLSDRFSAERPKGSFSTLEIQRTEQGDSAMYLCASSLTHGTKYNEQFFGPGTRLTVL.

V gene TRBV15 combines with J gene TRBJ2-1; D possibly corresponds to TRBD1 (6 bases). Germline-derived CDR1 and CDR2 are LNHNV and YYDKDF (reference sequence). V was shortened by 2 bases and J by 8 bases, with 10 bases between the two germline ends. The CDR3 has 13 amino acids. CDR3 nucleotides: TGTGCCACCAGCAGAAGGGGGACGGATGAGCAGTTCTTC. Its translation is CATSRRGTDEQFF.

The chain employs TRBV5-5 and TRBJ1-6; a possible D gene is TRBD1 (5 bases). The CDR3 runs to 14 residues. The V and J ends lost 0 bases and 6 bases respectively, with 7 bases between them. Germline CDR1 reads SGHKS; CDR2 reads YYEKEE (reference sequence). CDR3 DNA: TGTGCCAGCAGCTTGGGACAGATTAATTCACCCCTCCACTTT. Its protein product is CASSLGQINSPLHF.

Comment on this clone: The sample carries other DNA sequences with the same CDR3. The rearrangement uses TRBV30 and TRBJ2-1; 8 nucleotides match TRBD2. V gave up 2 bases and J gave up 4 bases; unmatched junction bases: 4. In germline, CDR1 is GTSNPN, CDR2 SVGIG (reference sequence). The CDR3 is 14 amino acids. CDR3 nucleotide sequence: TGTGCCTGGAGTCGGGGGGGCTTGTACAATGAGCAGTTCTTC. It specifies CAWSRGGLYNEQFF.

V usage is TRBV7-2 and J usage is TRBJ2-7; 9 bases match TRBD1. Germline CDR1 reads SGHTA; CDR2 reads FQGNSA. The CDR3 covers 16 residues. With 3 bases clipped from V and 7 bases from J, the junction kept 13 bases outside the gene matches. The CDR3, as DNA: TGTGCCAGCAGCTTCCCCCCACAGGGGGCGTCTCATGAGCAGTACTTC. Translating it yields CASSFPPQGASHEQYF.

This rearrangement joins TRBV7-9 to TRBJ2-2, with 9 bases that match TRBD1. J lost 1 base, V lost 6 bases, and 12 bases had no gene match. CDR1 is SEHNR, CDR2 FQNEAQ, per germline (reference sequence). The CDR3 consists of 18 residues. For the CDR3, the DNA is TGTGCCAGCAGACGTCACCCTCGGGGACAGGGGAACACCGGGGAGCTGTTTTTT. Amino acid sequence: CASRRHPRGQGNTGELFF.

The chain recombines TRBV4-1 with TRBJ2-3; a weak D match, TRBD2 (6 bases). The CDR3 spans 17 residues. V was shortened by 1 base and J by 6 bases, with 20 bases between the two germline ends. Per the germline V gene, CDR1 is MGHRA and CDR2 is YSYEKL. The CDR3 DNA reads TGCGCCAGCAGCCAAGGGGTGGGGGGTATAGTAGCCGATACGCAGTATTTT. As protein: CASSQGVGGIVADTQYF.